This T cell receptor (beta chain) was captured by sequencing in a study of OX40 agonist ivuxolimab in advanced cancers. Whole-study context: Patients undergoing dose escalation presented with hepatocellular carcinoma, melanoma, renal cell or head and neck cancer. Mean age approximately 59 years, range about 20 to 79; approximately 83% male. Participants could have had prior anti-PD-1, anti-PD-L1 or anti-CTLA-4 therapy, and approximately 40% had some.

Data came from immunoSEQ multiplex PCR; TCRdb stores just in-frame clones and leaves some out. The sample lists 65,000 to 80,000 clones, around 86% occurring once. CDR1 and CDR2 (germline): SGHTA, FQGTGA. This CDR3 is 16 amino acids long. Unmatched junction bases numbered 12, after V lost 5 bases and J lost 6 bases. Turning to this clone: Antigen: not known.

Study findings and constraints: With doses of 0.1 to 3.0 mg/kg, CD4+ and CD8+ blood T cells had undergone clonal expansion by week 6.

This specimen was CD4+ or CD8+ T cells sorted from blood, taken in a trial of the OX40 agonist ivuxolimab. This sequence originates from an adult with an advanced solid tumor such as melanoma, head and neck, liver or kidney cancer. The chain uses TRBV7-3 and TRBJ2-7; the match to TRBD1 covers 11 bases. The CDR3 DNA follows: TGTGCCAGCAGCACTATAACCGGGACAGGGGGTAGCGAGCAGTACTTC. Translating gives CASSTITGTGGSEQYF.